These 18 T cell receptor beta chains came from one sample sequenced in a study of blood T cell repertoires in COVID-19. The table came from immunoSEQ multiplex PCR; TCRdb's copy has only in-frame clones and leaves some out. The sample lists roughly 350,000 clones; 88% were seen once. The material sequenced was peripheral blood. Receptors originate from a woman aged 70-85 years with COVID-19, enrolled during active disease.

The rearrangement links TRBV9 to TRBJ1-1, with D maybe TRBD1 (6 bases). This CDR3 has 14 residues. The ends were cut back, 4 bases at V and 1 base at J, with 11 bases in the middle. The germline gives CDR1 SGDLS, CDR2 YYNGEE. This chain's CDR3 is CASSFRQANTEAFF. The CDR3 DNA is TGTGCCAGCAGCTTCAGACAGGCGAACACTGAAGCTTTCTTT.

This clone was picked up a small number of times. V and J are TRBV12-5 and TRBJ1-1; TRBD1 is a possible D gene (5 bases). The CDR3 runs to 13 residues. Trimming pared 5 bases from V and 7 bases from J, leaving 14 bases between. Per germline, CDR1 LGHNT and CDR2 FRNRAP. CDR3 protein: CASGHRQTLEAFF. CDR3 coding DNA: TGTGCTAGTGGTCACAGACAGACCCTTGAAGCTTTCTTT.

The DNA of the CDR3 is TGTGCCAGCAGCTTGGAGGGCGCGACTGAAGCTTTCTTT. Translation: CASSLEGATEAFF. The gene calls are TRBV7-3 and TRBJ1-1; D not resolved. From germline, CDR1 is SGHTA and CDR2 FQGTGA. CDR3 length: 13 residues. The V end was cut by 3 bases, the J end by 5 bases, with 10 bases between.

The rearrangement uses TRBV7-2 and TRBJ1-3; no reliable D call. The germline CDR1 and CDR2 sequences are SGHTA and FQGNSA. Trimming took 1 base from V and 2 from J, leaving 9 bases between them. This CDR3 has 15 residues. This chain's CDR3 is CASSLESFTGNTIYF. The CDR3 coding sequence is TGTGCCAGCAGCTTAGAAAGCTTCACTGGAAACACCATATATTTT.

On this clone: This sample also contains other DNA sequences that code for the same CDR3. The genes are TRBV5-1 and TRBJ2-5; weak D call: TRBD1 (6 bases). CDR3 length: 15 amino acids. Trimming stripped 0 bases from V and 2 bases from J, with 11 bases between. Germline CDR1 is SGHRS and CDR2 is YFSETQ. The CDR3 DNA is TGCGCCAGCAGCTTGGTGACAGGTCCACAAGAGACCCAGTACTTC. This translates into CASSLVTGPQETQYF.

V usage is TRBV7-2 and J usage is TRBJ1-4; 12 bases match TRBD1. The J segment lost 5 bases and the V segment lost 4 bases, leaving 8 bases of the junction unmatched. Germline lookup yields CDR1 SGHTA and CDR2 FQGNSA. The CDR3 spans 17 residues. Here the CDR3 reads CASSSMYGTGGNEKLFF. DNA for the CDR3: TGTGCCAGCAGCTCTATGTACGGGACAGGGGGCAATGAAAAACTGTTTTTT.

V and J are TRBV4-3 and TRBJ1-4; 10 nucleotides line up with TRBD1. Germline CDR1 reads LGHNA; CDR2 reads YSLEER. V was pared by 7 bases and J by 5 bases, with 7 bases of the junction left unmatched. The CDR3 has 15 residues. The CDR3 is CASKPTGGLNEKLFF. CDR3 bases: TGCGCCAGCAAACCGACAGGGGGCTTAAATGAAAAACTGTTTTTT.

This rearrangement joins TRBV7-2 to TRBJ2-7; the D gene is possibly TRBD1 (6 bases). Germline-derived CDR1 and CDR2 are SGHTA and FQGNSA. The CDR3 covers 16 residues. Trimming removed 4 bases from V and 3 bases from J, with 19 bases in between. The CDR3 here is CASSSTFGDTVYEQYF. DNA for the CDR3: TGTGCCAGCAGCTCCACATTCGGGGACACCGTCTACGAGCAGTACTTC. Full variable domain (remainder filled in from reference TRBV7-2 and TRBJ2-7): GAGVSQSPSNKVTEKGKDVELRCDPISGHTALYWYRQSLGQGLEFLIYFQGNSAPDKSGLPSDRFSAERTGGSVSTLTIQRTQQEDSAVYLCASSSTFGDTVYEQYFGPGTRLTVT.

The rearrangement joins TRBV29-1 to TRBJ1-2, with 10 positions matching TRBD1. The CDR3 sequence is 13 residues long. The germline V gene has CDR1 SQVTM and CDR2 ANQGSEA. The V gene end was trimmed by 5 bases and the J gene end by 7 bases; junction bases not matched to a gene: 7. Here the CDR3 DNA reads TGCAGCGTTACGGACAGGGGGTTTCGTGGCTACACCTTC. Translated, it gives CSVTDRGFRGYTF.

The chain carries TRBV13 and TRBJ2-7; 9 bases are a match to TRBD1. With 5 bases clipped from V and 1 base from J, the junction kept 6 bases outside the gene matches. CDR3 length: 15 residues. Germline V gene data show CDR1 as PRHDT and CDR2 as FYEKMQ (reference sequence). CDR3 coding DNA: TGTGCCAGCAGCCCTACCGGGACAGGGTCCTACGAGCAGTACTTC. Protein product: CASSPTGTGSYEQYF.

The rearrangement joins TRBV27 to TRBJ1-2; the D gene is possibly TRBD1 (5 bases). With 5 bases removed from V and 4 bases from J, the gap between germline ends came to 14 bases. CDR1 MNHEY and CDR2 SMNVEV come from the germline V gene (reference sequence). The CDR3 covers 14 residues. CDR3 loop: CASSPNSGGYGYTF. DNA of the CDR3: TGTGCCAGCAGTCCTAATTCGGGGGGCTATGGCTACACCTTC.

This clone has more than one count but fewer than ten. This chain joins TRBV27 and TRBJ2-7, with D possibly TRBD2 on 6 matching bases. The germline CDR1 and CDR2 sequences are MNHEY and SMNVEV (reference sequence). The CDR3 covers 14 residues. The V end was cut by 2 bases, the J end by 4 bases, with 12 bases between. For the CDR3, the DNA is TGTGCCAGCAGTTTAGGGGGGAGAGGGTACGAGCAGTACTTC. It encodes CASSLGGRGYEQYF.

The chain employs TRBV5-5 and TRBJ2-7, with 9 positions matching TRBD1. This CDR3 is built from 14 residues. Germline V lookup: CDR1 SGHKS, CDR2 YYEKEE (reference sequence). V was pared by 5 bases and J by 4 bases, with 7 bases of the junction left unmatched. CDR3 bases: TGTGCCAGCAGTTCCGGGACAGGGTTATACGAGCAGTACTTC. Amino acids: CASSSGTGLYEQYF. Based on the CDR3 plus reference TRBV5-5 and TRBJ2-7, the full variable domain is DAGVTQSPTHLIKTRGQQVTLRCSPISGHKSVSWYQQVLGQGPQFIFQYYEKEERGRGNFPDRFSARQFPNYSSELNVNALLLGDSALYLCASSSGTGLYEQYFGPGTRLTVT.

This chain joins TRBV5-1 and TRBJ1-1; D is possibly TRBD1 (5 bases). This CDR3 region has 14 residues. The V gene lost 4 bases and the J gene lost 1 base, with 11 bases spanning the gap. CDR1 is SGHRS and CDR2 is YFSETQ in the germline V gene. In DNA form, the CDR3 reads TGCGCCAGCAGCACGGGACTCACGAACACTGAAGCTTTCTTT. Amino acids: CASSTGLTNTEAFF.

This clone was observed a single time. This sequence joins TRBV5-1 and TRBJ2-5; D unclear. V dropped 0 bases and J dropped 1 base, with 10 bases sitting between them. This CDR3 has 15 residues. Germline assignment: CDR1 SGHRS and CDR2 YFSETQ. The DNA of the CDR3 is TGCGCCAGCAGCTTGGGGCAGGCTTTCCAAGAGACCCAGTACTTC. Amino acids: CASSLGQAFQETQYF.

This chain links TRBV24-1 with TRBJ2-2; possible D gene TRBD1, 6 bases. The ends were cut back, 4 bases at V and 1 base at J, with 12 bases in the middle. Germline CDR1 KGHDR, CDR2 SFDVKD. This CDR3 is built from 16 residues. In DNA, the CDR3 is TGTGCCACCAGTGACACCCTACAGGGGAACACCGGGGAGCTGTTTTTT. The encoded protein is CATSDTLQGNTGELFF.

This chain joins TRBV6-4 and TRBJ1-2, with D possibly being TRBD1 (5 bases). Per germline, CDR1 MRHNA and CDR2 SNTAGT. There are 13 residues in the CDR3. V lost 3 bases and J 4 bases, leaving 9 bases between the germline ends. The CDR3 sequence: CASSEGAGYGYTF. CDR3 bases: TGTGCCAGCAGTGAAGGGGCTGGCTATGGCTACACCTTC.

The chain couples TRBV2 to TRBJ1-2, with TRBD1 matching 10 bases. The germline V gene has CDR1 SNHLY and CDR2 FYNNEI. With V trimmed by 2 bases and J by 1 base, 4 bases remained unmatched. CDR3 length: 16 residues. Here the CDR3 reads CASSELGDRGNYGYTF. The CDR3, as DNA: TGTGCCAGCAGTGAATTAGGGGACAGGGGTAACTATGGCTACACCTTC.